The present entry profiles one T cell receptor (beta chain) with its context. Trimming at V came to 7 bases and at J to 1 base, leaving 9 bases not matched to a gene. This CDR3 has 16 residues. From germline, CDR1 is MNHEY and CDR2 SMNVEV (reference sequence). The data belong to a study of blood T cells in healthy people across ages. Primed by a sample-barcoded 5' primer and a J-beta primer mix, a second PCR proceeded for about 6 to 11 cycles. TCRdb passed the 5' RACE reads through MiXCR, listing each CDR3 protein once. This sample has fewer than 2,000,000 distinct CDR3 sequences, with roughly 32% found just once.

The sample consisted of blood. This chain links TRBV27 with TRBJ2-2; 7 bases are shared with TRBD1. The sequence was obtained from a young woman in good health. This CDR3 is CASTSYRTGNTGELFF. CDR3 sequence (DNA): TGTGCCAGCACCTCATATCGGACAGGGAACACCGGGGAGCTGTTTTTT.